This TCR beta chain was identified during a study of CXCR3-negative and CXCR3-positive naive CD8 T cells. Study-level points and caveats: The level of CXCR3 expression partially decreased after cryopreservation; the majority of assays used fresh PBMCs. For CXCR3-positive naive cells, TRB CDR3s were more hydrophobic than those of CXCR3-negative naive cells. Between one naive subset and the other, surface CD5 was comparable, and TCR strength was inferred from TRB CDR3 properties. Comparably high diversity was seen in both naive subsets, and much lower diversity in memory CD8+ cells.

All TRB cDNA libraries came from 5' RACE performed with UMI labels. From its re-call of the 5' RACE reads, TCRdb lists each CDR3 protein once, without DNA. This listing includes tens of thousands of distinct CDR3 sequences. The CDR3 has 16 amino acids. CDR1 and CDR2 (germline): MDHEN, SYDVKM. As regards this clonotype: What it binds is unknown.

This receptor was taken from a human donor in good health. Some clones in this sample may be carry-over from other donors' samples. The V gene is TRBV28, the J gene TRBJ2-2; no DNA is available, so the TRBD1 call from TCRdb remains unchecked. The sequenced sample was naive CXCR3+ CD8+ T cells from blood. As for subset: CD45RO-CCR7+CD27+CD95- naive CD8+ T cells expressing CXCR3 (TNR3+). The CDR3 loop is CASSWPGGGYTGELFF.